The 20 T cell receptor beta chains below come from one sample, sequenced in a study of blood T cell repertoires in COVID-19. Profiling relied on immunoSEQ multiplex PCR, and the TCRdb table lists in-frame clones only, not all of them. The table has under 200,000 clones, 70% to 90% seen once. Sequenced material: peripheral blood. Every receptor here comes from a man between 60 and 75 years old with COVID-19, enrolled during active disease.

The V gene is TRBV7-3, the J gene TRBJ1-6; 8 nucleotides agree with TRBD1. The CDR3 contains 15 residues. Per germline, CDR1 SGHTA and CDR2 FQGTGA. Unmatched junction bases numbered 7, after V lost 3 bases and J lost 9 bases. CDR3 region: CASSLGRQGTSPLHF. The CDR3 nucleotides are TGTGCCAGCAGCTTGGGACGACAGGGGACTTCACCCCTCCACTTT.

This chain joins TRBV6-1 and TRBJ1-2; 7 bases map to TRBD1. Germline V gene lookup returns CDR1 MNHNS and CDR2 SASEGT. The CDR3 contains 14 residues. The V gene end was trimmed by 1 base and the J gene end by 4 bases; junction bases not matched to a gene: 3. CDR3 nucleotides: TGTGCCAGCAGTGAAGGACAGGGCATCTATGGCTACACCTTC. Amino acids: CASSEGQGIYGYTF.

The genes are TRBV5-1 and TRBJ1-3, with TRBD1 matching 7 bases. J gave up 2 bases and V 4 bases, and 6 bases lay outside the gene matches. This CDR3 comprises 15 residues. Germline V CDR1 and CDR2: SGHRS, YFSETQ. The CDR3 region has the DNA TGCGCCAGCAGCATCGGGACAGCCGCTGGAAACACCATATATTTT. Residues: CASSIGTAAGNTIYF. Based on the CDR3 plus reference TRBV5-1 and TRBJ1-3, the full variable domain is KAGVTQTPRYLIKTRGQQVTLSCSPISGHRSVSWYQQTPGQGLQFLFEYFSETQRNKGNFPGRFSGRQFSNSRSEMNVSTLELGDSALYLCASSIGTAAGNTIYFGEGSWLTVV.

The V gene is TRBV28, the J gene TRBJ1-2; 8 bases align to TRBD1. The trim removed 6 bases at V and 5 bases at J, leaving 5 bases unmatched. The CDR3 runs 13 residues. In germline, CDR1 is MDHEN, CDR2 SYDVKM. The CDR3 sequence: CASSLTGEYGYTF. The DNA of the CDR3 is TGTGCCAGCAGCCTGACAGGGGAATATGGCTACACCTTC.

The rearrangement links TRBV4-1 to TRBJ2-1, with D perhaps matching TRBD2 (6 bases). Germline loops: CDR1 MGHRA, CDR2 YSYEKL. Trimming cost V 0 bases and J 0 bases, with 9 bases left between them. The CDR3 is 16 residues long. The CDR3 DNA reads TGCGCCAGCAGCCAAGAACTAGCCTACTCCTACAATGAGCAGTTCTTC. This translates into CASSQELAYSYNEQFF.

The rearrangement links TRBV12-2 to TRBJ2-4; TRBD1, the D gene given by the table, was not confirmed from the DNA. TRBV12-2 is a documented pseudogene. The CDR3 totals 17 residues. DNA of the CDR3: TGTGCAAGTCGCTTAGCGGCGGGACAGGGGTCCAAAAACATTCAGTACTTC. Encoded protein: CASRLAAGQGSKNIQYF.

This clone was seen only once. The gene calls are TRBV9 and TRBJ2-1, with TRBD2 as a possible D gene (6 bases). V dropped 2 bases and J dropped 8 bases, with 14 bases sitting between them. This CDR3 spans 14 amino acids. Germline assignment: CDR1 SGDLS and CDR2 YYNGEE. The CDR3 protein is CASSVTGVVHEQFF. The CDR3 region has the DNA TGTGCCAGCAGCGTGACGGGAGTCGTACATGAGCAGTTCTTC.

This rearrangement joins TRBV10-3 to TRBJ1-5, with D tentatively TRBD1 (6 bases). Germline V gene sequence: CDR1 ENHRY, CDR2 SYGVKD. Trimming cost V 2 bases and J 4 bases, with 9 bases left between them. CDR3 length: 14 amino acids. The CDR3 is CAISEAGQNQPQHF. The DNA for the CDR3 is TGTGCCATCAGTGAGGCCGGACAGAATCAGCCCCAGCATTTT.

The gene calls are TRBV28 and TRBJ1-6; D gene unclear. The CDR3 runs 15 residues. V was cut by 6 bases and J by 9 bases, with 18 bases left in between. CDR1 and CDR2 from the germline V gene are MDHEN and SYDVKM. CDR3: CASRPRVGIRSPLHF. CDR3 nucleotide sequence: TGTGCCAGCAGGCCTCGGGTCGGTATTCGTTCACCCCTCCACTTT.

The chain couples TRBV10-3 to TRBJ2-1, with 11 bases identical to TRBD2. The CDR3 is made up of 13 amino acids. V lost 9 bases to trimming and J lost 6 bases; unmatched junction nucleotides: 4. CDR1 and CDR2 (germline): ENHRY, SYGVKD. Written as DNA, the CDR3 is TGTGCCATGGATAGCGGGAGGGGCAATGAGCAGTTCTTC. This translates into CAMDSGRGNEQFF.

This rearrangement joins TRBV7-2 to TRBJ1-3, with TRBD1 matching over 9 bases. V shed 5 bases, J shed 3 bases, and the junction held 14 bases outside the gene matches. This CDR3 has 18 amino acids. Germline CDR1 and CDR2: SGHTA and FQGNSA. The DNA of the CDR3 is TGTGCCAGCAGCCCTCAAGGGACAGGGACTAAAGTTGGAAACACCATATATTTT. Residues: CASSPQGTGTKVGNTIYF.

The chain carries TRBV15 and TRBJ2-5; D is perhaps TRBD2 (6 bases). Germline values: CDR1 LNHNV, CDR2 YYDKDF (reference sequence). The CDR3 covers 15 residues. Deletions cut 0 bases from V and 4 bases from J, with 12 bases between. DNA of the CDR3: TGTGCCACCAGCAGAGATAGGACTAAATCAGAGACCCAGTACTTC. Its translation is CATSRDRTKSETQYF.

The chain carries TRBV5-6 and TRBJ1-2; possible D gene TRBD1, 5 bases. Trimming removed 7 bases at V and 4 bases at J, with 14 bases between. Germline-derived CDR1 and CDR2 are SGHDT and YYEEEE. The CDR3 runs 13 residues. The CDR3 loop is CASQGAMGYGYTF. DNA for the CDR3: TGTGCCAGCCAAGGGGCAATGGGCTATGGCTACACCTTC.

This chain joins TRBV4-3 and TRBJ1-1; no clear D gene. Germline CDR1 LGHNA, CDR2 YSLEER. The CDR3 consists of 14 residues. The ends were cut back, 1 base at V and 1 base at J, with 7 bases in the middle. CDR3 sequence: CASSQAHSNTEAFF. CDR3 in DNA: TGCGCCAGCAGCCAAGCTCACTCGAACACTGAAGCTTTCTTT.

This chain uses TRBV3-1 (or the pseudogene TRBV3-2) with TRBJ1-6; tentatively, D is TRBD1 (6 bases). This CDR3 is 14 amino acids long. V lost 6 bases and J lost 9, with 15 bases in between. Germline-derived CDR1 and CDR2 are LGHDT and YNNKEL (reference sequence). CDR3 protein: CASSSRGSGSPLHF. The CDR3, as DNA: TGTGCCAGCAGTTCCAGGGGATCCGGTTCACCCCTCCACTTT.

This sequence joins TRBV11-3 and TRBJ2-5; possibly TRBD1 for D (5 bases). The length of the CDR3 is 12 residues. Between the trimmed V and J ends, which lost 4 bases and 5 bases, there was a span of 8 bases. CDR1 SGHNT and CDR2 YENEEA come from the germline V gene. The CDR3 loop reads CASSSGSETQYF. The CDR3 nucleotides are TGTGCCAGCAGCTCAGGGTCGGAGACCCAGTACTTC.

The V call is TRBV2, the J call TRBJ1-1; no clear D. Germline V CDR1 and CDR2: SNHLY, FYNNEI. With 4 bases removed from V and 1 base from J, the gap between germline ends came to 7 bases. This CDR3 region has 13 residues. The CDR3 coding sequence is TGTGCCAGCAGTGTTTCATCGAACACTGAAGCTTTCTTT. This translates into CASSVSSNTEAFF.

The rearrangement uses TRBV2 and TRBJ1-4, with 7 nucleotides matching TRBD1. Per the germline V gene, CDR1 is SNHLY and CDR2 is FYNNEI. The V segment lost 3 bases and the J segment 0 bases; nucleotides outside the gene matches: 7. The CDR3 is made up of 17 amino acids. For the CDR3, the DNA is TGTGCCAGCAGTGAGGACCACGGGACAGCAACTAATGAAAAACTGTTTTTT. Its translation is CASSEDHGTATNEKLFF.

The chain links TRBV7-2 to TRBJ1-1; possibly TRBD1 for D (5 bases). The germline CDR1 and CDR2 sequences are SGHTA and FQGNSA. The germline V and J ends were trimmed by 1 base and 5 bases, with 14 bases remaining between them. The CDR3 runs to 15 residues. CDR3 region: CASSLEYSGGTEAFF. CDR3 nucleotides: TGTGCCAGCAGCTTAGAATACTCCGGGGGAACTGAAGCTTTCTTT. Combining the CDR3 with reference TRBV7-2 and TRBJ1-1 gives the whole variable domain GAGVSQSPSNKVTEKGKDVELRCDPISGHTALYWYRQSLGQGLEFLIYFQGNSAPDKSGLPSDRFSAERTGGSVSTLTIQRTQQEDSAVYLCASSLEYSGGTEAFFGQGTRLTVV.

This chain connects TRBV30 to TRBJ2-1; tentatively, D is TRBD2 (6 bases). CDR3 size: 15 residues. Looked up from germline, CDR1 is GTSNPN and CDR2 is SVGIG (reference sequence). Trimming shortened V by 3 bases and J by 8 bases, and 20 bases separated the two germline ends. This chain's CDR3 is CAWRSASGLRYEQFF. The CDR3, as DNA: TGTGCCTGGAGGTCCGCGTCGGGACTTCGATATGAGCAGTTCTTC.